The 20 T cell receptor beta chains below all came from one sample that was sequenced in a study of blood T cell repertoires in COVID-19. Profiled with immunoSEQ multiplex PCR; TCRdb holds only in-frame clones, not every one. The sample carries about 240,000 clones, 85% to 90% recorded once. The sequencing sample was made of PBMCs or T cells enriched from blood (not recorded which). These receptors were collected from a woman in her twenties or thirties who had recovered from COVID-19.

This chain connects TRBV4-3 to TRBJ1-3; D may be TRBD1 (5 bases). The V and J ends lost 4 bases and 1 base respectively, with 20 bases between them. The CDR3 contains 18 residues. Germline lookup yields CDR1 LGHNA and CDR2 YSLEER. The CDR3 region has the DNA TGCGCCAGCAGCCCGGGATTCGGGGCCGGGGGGTCTGGAAACACCATATATTTT. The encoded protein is CASSPGFGAGGSGNTIYF.

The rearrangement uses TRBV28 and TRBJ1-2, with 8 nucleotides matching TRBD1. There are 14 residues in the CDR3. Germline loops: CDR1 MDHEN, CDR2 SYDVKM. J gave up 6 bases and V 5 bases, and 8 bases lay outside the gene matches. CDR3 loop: CASSVTTGEDGYTF. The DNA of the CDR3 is TGTGCCAGCAGTGTAACGACAGGGGAGGATGGCTACACCTTC.

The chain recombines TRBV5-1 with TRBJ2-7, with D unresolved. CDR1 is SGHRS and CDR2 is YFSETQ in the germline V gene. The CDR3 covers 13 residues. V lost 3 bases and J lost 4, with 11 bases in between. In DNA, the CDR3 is TGCGCCAGCAGCTCTTTGGCGGCGTACGAGCAGTACTTC. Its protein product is CASSSLAAYEQYF.

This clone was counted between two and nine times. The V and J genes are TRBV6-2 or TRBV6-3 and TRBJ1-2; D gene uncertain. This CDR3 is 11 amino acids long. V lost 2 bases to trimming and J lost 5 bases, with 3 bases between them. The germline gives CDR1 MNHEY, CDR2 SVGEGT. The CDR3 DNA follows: TGTGCCAGCAGTTACCCTTATGGCTACACCTTC. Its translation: CASSYPYGYTF.

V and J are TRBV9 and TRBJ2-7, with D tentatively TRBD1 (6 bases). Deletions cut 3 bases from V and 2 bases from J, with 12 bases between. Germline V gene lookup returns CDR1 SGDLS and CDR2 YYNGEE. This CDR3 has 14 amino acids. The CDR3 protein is CASSGTGTTYEQYF. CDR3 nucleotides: TGTGCCAGCAGCGGAACCGGGACAACCTACGAGCAGTACTTC.

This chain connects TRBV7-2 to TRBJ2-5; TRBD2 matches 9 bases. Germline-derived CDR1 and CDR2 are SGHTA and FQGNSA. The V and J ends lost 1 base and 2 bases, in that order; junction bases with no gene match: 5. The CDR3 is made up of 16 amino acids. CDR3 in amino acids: CASSLGAGGGQETQYF. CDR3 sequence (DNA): TGTGCCAGCAGCTTAGGGGCGGGAGGGGGTCAAGAGACCCAGTACTTC.

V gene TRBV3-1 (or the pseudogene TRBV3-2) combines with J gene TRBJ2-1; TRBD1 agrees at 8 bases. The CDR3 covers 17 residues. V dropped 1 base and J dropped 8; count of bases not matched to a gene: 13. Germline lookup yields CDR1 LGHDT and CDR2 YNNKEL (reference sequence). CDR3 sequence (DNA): TGTGCCAGCAGCCAAGGGGGGACAGGTTTGTCCTCCCATGAGCAGTTCTTC. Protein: CASSQGGTGLSSHEQFF.

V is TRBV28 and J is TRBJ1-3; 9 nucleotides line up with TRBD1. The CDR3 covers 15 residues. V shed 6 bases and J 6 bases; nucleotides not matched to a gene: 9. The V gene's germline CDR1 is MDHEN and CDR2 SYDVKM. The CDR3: CASRVQGASLNTIYF. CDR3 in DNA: TGTGCCAGCAGAGTACAGGGGGCTTCTTTAAACACCATATATTTT.

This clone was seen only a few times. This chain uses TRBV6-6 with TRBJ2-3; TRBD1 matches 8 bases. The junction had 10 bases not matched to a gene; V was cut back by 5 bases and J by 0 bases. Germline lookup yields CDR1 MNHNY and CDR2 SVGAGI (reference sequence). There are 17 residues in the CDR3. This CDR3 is CASSPPGTGISTDTQYF. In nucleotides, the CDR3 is TGTGCCAGCAGTCCACCTGGGACAGGCATTAGCACAGATACGCAGTATTTT.

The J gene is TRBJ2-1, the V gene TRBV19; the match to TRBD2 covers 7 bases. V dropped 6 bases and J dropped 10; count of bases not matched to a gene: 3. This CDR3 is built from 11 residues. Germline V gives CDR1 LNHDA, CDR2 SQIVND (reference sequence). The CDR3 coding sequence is TGTGCCAGTAGGCAAGCGGGGGAGCAGTTCTTC. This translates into CASRQAGEQFF.

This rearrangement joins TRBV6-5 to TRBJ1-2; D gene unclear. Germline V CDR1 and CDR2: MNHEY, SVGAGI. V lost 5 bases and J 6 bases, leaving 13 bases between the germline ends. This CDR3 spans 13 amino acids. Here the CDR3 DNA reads TGTGCCAGCAGTCCCCCCCGTCTAAATGGCTACACCTTC. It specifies CASSPPRLNGYTF.

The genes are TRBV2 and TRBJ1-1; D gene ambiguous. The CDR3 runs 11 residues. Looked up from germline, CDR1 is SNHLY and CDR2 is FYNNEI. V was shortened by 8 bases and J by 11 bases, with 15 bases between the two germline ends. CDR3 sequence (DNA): TGTGCCAGCGCCCTCGAATACGGTGCTTTCTTT. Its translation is CASALEYGAFF.

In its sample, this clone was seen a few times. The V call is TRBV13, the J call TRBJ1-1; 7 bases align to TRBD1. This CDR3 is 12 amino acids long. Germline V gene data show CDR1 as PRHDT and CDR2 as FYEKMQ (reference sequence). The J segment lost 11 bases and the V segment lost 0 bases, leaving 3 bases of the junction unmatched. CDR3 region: CASSLGTGRAFF. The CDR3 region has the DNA TGTGCCAGCAGCTTAGGGACAGGGCGGGCTTTCTTT.

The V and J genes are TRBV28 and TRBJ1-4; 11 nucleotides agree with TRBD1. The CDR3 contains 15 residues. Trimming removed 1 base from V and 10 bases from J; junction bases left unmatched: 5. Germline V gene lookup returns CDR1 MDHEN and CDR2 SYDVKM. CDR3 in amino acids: CASSLSEDRGRKLFF. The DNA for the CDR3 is TGTGCCAGCAGTTTATCCGAGGACAGGGGGCGAAAACTGTTTTTT. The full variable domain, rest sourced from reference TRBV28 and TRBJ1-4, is DVKVTQSSRYLVKRTGEKVFLECVQDMDHENMFWYRQDPGLGLRLIYFSYDVKMKEKGDIPEGYSVSREKKERFSLILESASTNQTSMYLCASSLSEDRGRKLFFGSGTQLSVL.

The CDR3 is CASSQDIAGGYQETQYF. For the CDR3, the DNA is TGTGCCAGCAGCCAAGATATCGCGGGAGGGTACCAAGAGACCCAGTACTTC. The chain uses TRBV3-1 (or the pseudogene TRBV3-2) and TRBJ2-5; TRBD2 agrees at 9 bases. The CDR3 is 17 amino acids. V trimming: 0 bases; J trimming: 0 bases; junction bases outside the gene matches: 5. Germline loops: CDR1 LGHDT, CDR2 YNNKEL (reference sequence).

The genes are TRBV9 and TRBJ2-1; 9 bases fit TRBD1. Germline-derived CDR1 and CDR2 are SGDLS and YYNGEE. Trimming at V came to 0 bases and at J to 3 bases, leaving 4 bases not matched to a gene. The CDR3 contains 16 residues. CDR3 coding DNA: TGTGCCAGCAGCGTAGAGGGGGGACAGGGCTACAATGAGCAGTTCTTC. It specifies CASSVEGGQGYNEQFF.

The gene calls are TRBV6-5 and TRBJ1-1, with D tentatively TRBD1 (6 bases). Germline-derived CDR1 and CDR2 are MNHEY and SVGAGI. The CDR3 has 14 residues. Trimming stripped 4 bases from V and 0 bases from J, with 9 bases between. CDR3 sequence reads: CASSWTVMNTEAFF. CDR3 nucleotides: TGTGCCAGCAGTTGGACAGTCATGAACACTGAAGCTTTCTTT.

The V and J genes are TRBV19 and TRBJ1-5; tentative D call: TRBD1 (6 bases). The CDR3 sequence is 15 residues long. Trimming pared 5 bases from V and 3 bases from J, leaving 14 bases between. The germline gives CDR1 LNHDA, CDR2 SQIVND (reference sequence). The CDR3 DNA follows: TGTGCCAGTAGTGTCGACAGGTCTAACAATCAGCCCCAGCATTTT. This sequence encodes CASSVDRSNNQPQHF.

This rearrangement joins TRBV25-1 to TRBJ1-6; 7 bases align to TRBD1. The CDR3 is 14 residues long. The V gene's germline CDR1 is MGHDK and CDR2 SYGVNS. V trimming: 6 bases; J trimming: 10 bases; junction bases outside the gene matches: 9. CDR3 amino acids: CASRRQGQGSPLHF. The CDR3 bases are TGTGCCAGCAGGCGACAGGGCCAGGGCTCACCCCTCCACTTT.

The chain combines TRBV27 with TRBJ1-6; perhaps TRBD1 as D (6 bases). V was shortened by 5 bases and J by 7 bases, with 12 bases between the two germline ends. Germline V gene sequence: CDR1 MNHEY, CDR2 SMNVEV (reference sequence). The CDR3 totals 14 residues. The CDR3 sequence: CASSPRGGNSPLHF. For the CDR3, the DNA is TGTGCCAGCAGTCCCAGGGGCGGAAATTCACCCCTCCACTTT.